This T cell receptor beta chain was captured in a study of blood T cell repertoires in COVID-19. About the study: Samples of COVID-19 (acute and convalescent) were obtained from the United States, Italy and Spain. The cDNA or gDNA used as material had been derived from T cells, B-cell-depleted T cells, or PBMCs.

In the study's own analysis: For nucleated cells, counts were estimated from reference gene primer amplification. The protocol was immunoSEQ multiplex PCR, while the TCRdb copy is restricted to in-frame clones and leaves out a portion. From that table come the V and J calls and clone size; the DNA was used to work out D and trimming. The table lists under 250,000 clones, over 60% of them singletons. The CDR3 totals 14 residues. V lost 4 bases and J lost 1; bases outside the gene matches: 3. Germline-derived CDR1 and CDR2 are KGHSY and FQNENV. This clone is medium-sized within its sample. The chain uses TRBV16 and TRBJ1-2; TRBD1 matches 7 bases. The source is a woman in her 70s with acute or convalescent COVID-19. The sample comprised peripheral blood. CDR3 DNA: TGTGCCAGCAGCCCGGGACAGATTAACTATGGCTACACCTTC. Translating gives CASSPGQINYGYTF.